This TCR beta chain was recovered during a study of blood T cell repertoires in COVID-19. Study-level information: Donors in the United States, Italy and Spain gave samples during acute or convalescent COVID-19. In each case, the material was cDNA or gDNA derived from T cells, B-cell-depleted T cells, or PBMCs.

The trim removed 4 bases at V and 8 bases at J, leaving 4 bases unmatched. Looked up from germline, CDR1 is MGHRA and CDR2 is YSYEKL. The CDR3 runs 14 residues. Authors' analysis steps: Amplification with reference gene primers provided the estimates of nucleated cell counts. Sequenced by immunoSEQ multiplex PCR; TCRdb stores in-frame clones only, minus some. That table gives V, J and clone size, and the DNA gave D and trimming. The sample yields approximately 500,000 clones, approximately 85% seen once. V and J are TRBV4-1 and TRBJ2-1; TRBD2 agrees at 11 bases. The source is a human donor in a cohort sampled during active COVID-19. The sample consisted of peripheral blood. CDR3 bases: TGCGCCAGCAGCCGGACTAGCGGGTTGGATGAGCAGTTCTTC. This encodes CASSRTSGLDEQFF.